Presented here are 2 T cell receptor beta chains from one specimen sequenced in a study of T cells in Graves' hyperthyroidism and ophthalmopathy. Researchers amplified the TCR beta CDR3 regions from RNA transcripts. HTBI primers drove first-round RT-PCR of the TCR CDR3. In TCRdb, the multiplex PCR reads were re-called with MiXCR into one record per CDR3 protein. Among about 400,000 distinct CDR3 sequences listed, about 14% were seen once. Specimen: blood. These TCRs come from a man aged 50 to 59 with Graves' ophthalmopathy.

The gene calls are TRBV5-1 and TRBJ2-7, with D possibly TRBD1 on 5 matching bases. CDR1 is SGHRS, CDR2 YFSETQ, per germline. V lost 4 bases and J 6 bases, leaving 14 bases between the germline ends. CDR3 length: 13 amino acids. CDR3 protein: CASSTSNRIEQYF. The CDR3 DNA follows: TGCGCCAGCAGCACCTCGAACAGGATCGAGCAGTACTTC. Combining the CDR3 with reference TRBV5-1 and TRBJ2-7 gives the whole variable domain KAGVTQTPRYLIKTRGQQVTLSCSPISGHRSVSWYQQTPGQGLQFLFEYFSETQRNKGNFPGRFSGRQFSNSRSEMNVSTLELGDSALYLCASSTSNRIEQYFGPGTRLTVT.

J is TRBJ1-1 and V is TRBV19; possibly TRBD1 for D (5 bases). Trimming pared 5 bases from V and 6 bases from J, leaving 16 bases between. The CDR3 covers 14 residues. Germline CDR1 is LNHDA and CDR2 is SQIVND (reference sequence). The CDR3 region is CASSSSPRGAEAFF. The CDR3 nucleotides read TGTGCCAGTAGTTCCTCACCCCGAGGGGCTGAAGCTTTCTTT.